A single sample is the source of the 21 T cell receptor beta chains below, sequenced in a study of CD8 T cells in Susac syndrome. The RNA input was about 0.45 to 1 ug, and it was reverse transcribed with random hexamers. TCRdb re-called the immunoSEQ multiplex PCR reads through MiXCR, storing one row per CDR3 protein. The table shows over 100,000 distinct CDR3 sequences, with just under 95% occurring only once. Sequenced: CD8+ T cells from PBMCs. Receptor source: a human donor with Susac syndrome.

V is TRBV20-1 and J is TRBJ1-1; D is uncertain. The CDR3 length is 14 residues. V gave up 2 bases and J gave up 3 bases, with 13 bases separating them. Germline assignment: CDR1 DFQATT and CDR2 SNEGSKA (reference sequence). The CDR3 DNA follows: TGCAGTGCTAGACGAGGGTTCGAGTACACTGAAGCTTTCTTT. Translation gives CSARRGFEYTEAFF.

Here the CDR3 reads CASTGVTTDTQYF. For the CDR3, the DNA is TGTGCCAGCACCGGGGTAACGACAGATACGCAGTATTTT. The rearrangement links TRBV12-3 or TRBV12-4 to TRBJ2-3; D may be TRBD2 (5 bases). The CDR3 has 13 residues. The V and J ends lost 7 bases and 3 bases respectively, with 11 bases between them.

The chain couples TRBV20-1 to TRBJ2-7; TRBD1 might be the D (6 bases). Trimming removed 6 bases from V and 6 bases from J, with 15 bases in between. The CDR3 covers 12 residues. The germline CDR1 and CDR2 sequences are DFQATT and SNEGSKA (reference sequence). CDR3 in DNA: TGCAGTGCCCAAGGGGGAGAGAGCGAGCAGTACTTC. Translation: CSAQGGESEQYF.

The chain carries TRBV5-6 and TRBJ2-2, with D uncertain. This CDR3 spans 15 amino acids. V was cut by 4 bases and J by 5 bases, with 15 bases left in between. Germline V CDR1 and CDR2: SGHDT, YYEEEE. CDR3 residues: CASSLRSERTGELFF. The CDR3 nucleotides read TGTGCCAGCAGCCTACGTTCTGAACGGACCGGGGAGCTGTTTTTT.

This clonotype has only one observation. The chain uses TRBV7-6 and TRBJ2-1; the match to TRBD1 covers 8 bases. Germline CDR1 reads SGHVS; CDR2 reads FNYEAQ. V lost 6 bases and J lost 0; bases outside the gene matches: 16. CDR3 size: 19 residues. The CDR3 region has the DNA TGTGCCAGCAGTTGGCCGGGACAGGAGTCATTCAGCTCCTACAATGAGCAGTTCTTC. It yields the protein CASSWPGQESFSSYNEQFF.

This rearrangement joins TRBV5-1 to TRBJ1-1; no reliable D call. The CDR3 runs to 14 residues. Trimming left V 4 bases short and J 0 bases short, with 10 bases between. Germline CDR1 reads SGHRS; CDR2 reads YFSETQ. The CDR3 loop reads CASSVGRMNTEAFF. Written as DNA, the CDR3 is TGCGCCAGCAGCGTAGGACGTATGAACACTGAAGCTTTCTTT. Drawing the rest from reference TRBV5-1 and TRBJ1-1, the complete variable domain is KAGVTQTPRYLIKTRGQQVTLSCSPISGHRSVSWYQQTPGQGLQFLFEYFSETQRNKGNFPGRFSGRQFSNSRSEMNVSTLELGDSALYLCASSVGRMNTEAFFGQGTRLTVV.

V gene TRBV9 combines with J gene TRBJ2-2; 10 bases map to TRBD1. Germline V gene sequence: CDR1 SGDLS, CDR2 YYNGEE. There are 17 residues in the CDR3. Germline trimming cut 2 bases from V and 7 bases from J; bases unmatched to any gene: 11. The CDR3 reads CASSVLGTGVVNGELFF. The CDR3 bases are TGTGCCAGCAGCGTTCTCGGGACAGGGGTTGTAAACGGGGAGCTGTTTTTT. Full variable domain (outside the CDR3, taken from reference TRBV9 and TRBJ2-2): DSGVTQTPKHLITATGQRVTLRCSPRSGDLSVYWYQQSLDQGLQFLIQYYNGEERAKGNILERFSAQQFPDLHSELNLSSLELGDSALYFCASSVLGTGVVNGELFFGEGSRLTVL.

The J gene is TRBJ1-1, the V gene TRBV3-1, with D possibly being TRBD1 (6 bases). CDR1 LGHDT and CDR2 YNNKEL come from the germline V gene (reference sequence). The CDR3 runs 13 residues. V lost 0 bases and J lost 6, with 8 bases in between. CDR3 loop: CASSQDYRAEAFF. The CDR3 DNA follows: TGTGCCAGCAGCCAAGACTACAGGGCTGAAGCTTTCTTT.

J is TRBJ1-1 and V is TRBV5-4, with D maybe TRBD1 (5 bases). CDR3 size: 13 residues. Germline V gene data show CDR1 as SGHNT and CDR2 as YYREEE (reference sequence). V was cut by 1 base and J by 7 bases, with 11 bases left in between. CDR3 protein: CASSLRSGSEAFF. CDR3 sequence (DNA): TGTGCCAGCAGCTTGAGGTCAGGGAGTGAAGCTTTCTTT.

The chain carries TRBV9 and TRBJ2-7; 9 nucleotides line up with TRBD2. V lost 3 bases, J lost 5 bases, and 6 bases stayed unmatched. Germline values: CDR1 SGDLS, CDR2 YYNGEE. The CDR3 spans 14 residues. CDR3 loop: CASSGGGGDHEQYF. As DNA, the CDR3 is TGTGCCAGCAGCGGAGGCGGGGGGGACCACGAGCAGTACTTC.

This rearrangement joins TRBV2 to TRBJ2-5; D gene ambiguous. The CDR3 is made up of 12 amino acids. Trimming stripped 3 bases from V and 1 base from J, with 3 bases between. CDR1 and CDR2 from the germline V gene are SNHLY and FYNNEI. CDR3 amino acids: CASSDTQETQYF. The CDR3 DNA follows: TGTGCCAGCAGTGACACCCAAGAGACCCAGTACTTC.

The V call is TRBV19, the J call TRBJ1-6, with D hard to call. CDR1 LNHDA and CDR2 SQIVND come from the germline V gene (reference sequence). This CDR3 is built from 11 residues. The V end was cut by 10 bases, the J end by 9 bases, with 10 bases between. The CDR3 DNA follows: TGTGCCACCTCGGACGGTTCACCCCTCCACTTT. Its translation is CATSDGSPLHF.

The V gene is TRBV5-6, the J gene TRBJ1-6; the match to TRBD1 covers 8 bases. J gave up 3 bases and V 2 bases, and 7 bases lay outside the gene matches. The CDR3 length is 17 residues. Looked up from germline, CDR1 is SGHDT and CDR2 is YYEEEE. The CDR3 coding sequence is TGTGCCAGCAGCTTCCGGGACAGGAACAACTATAATTCACCCCTCCACTTT. Amino acid sequence: CASSFRDRNNYNSPLHF.

The rearrangement uses TRBV9 and TRBJ1-2; no reliable D call. Trimming removed 0 bases at V and 8 bases at J, with 14 bases between. CDR3 length: 14 residues. Germline lookup yields CDR1 SGDLS and CDR2 YYNGEE. CDR3 region: CASSVETGGYGYTF. As DNA, the CDR3 is TGTGCCAGCAGCGTAGAGACTGGTGGCTACGGCTACACCTTC.

The V and J genes are TRBV6-2 or TRBV6-3 and TRBJ2-1; D gene uncertain. V was cut by 8 bases and J by 2 bases, with 4 bases left in between. This CDR3 has 11 amino acids. The germline V gene encodes CDR1 MNHEY and CDR2 SVGEGT. The CDR3 protein is CASEAYNEQFF. The DNA of the CDR3 is TGTGCCAGCGAGGCCTACAATGAGCAGTTCTTC.

The J gene is TRBJ2-3, the V gene TRBV7-8; 7 nucleotides align to TRBD2. CDR3 length equals 17 residues. The trim removed 0 bases at V and 8 bases at J, leaving 14 bases unmatched. The germline V gene has CDR1 SGHVS and CDR2 FQNEAQ. This CDR3 is CASSLARAGPDPVTQYF. In DNA form, the CDR3 reads TGTGCCAGCAGCTTAGCGCGAGCGGGGCCCGACCCGGTTACGCAGTATTTT.

The V gene is TRBV29-1, the J gene TRBJ2-1; D remains ambiguous. V was shortened by 6 bases and J by 6 bases, with 15 bases between the two germline ends. Germline CDR1 and CDR2: SQVTM and ANQGSEA. The length of the CDR3 is 13 residues. CDR3 DNA: TGCAGCGTAGACACCCGCACCGGCAATGAGCAGTTCTTC. Encoded protein: CSVDTRTGNEQFF.

The chain links TRBV5-1 to TRBJ1-1, with D possibly being TRBD1 (5 bases). Trimming took off 4 bases at V and 1 base at J, with 8 bases between the two ends. Germline V gives CDR1 SGHRS, CDR2 YFSETQ. The CDR3 spans 13 residues. The CDR3: CASSPGQNTEAFF. As DNA, the CDR3 is TGCGCCAGCAGCCCCGGACAGAACACTGAAGCTTTCTTT.

The chain recombines TRBV13 with TRBJ2-7; 8 bases agree with TRBD2. CDR1 and CDR2 from the germline V gene are PRHDT and FYEKMQ (reference sequence). CDR3 size: 14 residues. Germline trimming cut 5 bases from V and 6 bases from J; bases unmatched to any gene: 9. This chain's CDR3 is CASSPRVAGPEQYF. The CDR3, as DNA: TGTGCCAGCAGCCCCCGGGTAGCGGGGCCCGAGCAGTACTTC. The variable domain in full, with the rest retrieved from reference TRBV13 and TRBJ2-7, is AAGVIQSPRHLIKEKRETATLKCYPIPRHDTVYWYQQGPGQDPQFLISFYEKMQSDKGSIPDRFSAQQFSDYHSELNMSSLELGDSALYFCASSPRVAGPEQYFGPGTRLTVT.

There are a few counts of this clonotype. The CDR3 nucleotides are TGTGCCAGCAGCGACAGGGGTAATCAGCCCCAGCATTTT. Protein: CASSDRGNQPQHF. The V and J genes are TRBV25-1 and TRBJ1-5, with 8 bases that match TRBD1. With V trimmed by 6 bases and J by 4 bases, 2 bases remained unmatched. Germline CDR1 is MGHDK and CDR2 is SYGVNS. The CDR3 contains 13 residues. Variable domain in full (rest from reference TRBV25-1 and TRBJ1-5): EADIYQTPRYLVIGTGKKITLECSQTMGHDKMYWYQQDPGMELHLIHYSYGVNSTEKGDLSSESTVSRIRTEHFPLTLESARPSHTSQYLCASSDRGNQPQHFGDGTRLSIL.

The rearrangement uses TRBV5-6 and TRBJ2-1; TRBD1 might be the D (6 bases). CDR3 length equals 16 residues. CDR1 is SGHDT and CDR2 is YYEEEE in the germline V gene. Trimming removed 4 bases from V and 2 bases from J, with 16 bases in between. CDR3 sequence: CASSIQQGQTYNEQFF. DNA for the CDR3: TGTGCCAGCAGCATTCAACAGGGCCAAACCTACAATGAGCAGTTCTTC.